The entry that follows covers one TCR beta chain sequence. Its antigen is undetermined. The CDR3 extends 3 residues past the end of the read, so its final part is completed from the germline J gene. This sample was included in a study of T cells in women clearing cervical HPV infection. Study summary: HLA type could not be excluded as a confounder. Regarding the study as a whole: A classifier using richness and V gene abundances reached an AUC of approximately 0.79. TRBV6-7 abundance was lower in cases than controls (roughly 0.11% versus 0.16%).

Germline CDR1 is SGHRS and CDR2 is YFSETQ. V shed 5 bases and J 6 bases; nucleotides not matched to a gene: 9. The CDR3 is 15 amino acids. TCRdb's copy holds only in-frame clones and misses some; the assay was immunoSEQ multiplex PCR. Its table lists roughly 22,000 clones. Material for sequencing was blood buffy coat. J is TRBJ2-3 and V is TRBV5-1, with TRBD2 matching over 10 bases. The TCR was taken from a woman between 18 and 75 years old with a cervical HPV16 infection that either progressed to CIN3+ or cleared (not recorded which). The covered CDR3 bases are TGCGCCAGCAGTAAAGCGGGAGGGCCATCCGATACG. Its protein is CASSKAGGPSDT. The whole CDR3 sequence reads CASSKAGGPSDTQYF.